This entry lists 17 T cell receptor beta chains sequenced from one sample in a study of identical twins. TCRdb reprocessed the 5' RACE reads via MiXCR and lists one record per CDR3 protein. Among a few hundred thousand distinct CDR3 sequences listed, 9% were seen once. Sequencing was performed on naive T cells sorted from blood. These receptors came from a woman in her 50s in good health.

This clonotype came up a few times. The chain is built from TRBV7-9 and TRBJ2-3; D gene uncertain. CDR3 length: 14 amino acids. In germline, CDR1 is SEHNR, CDR2 FQNEAQ (reference sequence). V lost 5 bases, J lost 3 bases, and 12 bases lay in between. The CDR3 DNA sequence: TGTGCCAGCAGCACCATAGCCAGGACAGATACGCAGTATTTT. It is translated as CASSTIARTDTQYF.

The chain joins TRBV29-1 to TRBJ2-2; the D is unclear. Germline V gene lookup returns CDR1 SQVTM and CDR2 ANQGSEA. V was cut by 8 bases and J by 8 bases, with 9 bases left in between. The CDR3 loop spans 10 amino acids. The CDR3 spells CSPVSGELFF. DNA for the CDR3: TGCAGCCCTGTTTCGGGGGAGCTGTTTTTT.

V and J are TRBV7-6 and TRBJ2-3; tentatively, D is TRBD1 (5 bases). Germline values: CDR1 SGHVS, CDR2 FNYEAQ. V shed 0 bases and J shed 2 bases, with 15 bases lying between them. The CDR3 covers 17 residues. CDR3 in amino acids: CASSLARQSRNTDTQYF. CDR3 nucleotides: TGTGCCAGCAGCTTAGCGAGACAGTCCCGCAACACAGATACGCAGTATTTT. The variable domain in full, completed from reference TRBV7-6 and TRBJ2-3, reads GAGVSQSPRYKVTKRGQDVALRCDPISGHVSLYWYRQALGQGPEFLTYFNYEAQQDKSGLPNDRFSAERPEGSISTLTIQRTEQRDSAMYRCASSLARQSRNTDTQYFGPGTRLTVL.

The sample holds many counts of this clonotype. V and J are TRBV12-3 or TRBV12-4 and TRBJ2-1; TRBD2 aligns across 7 bases. The CDR3 is 13 amino acids. V dropped 8 bases and J dropped 1; count of bases not matched to a gene: 2. The CDR3 coding sequence is TGTGCCAGCGAAGCGGGGTCCTACAATGAGCAGTTCTTC. This gives the protein CASEAGSYNEQFF.

The chain recombines TRBV6-6 with TRBJ2-5; D is undetermined. Germline V CDR1 and CDR2: MNHNY, SVGAGI (reference sequence). This CDR3 is built from 13 residues. Trimming took 4 bases from V and 5 from J, leaving 11 bases between them. Here the CDR3 DNA reads TGTGCCAGCAGTTTTGGACCCGCGGAGACCCAGTACTTC. This sequence encodes CASSFGPAETQYF.

This clonotype was counted between two and nine times. This sequence joins TRBV7-8 and TRBJ2-7; maybe TRBD1 (5 bases). This CDR3 region has 14 residues. Germline CDR1 is SGHVS and CDR2 is FQNEAQ. The V end lost 2 bases, the J end lost 7 bases, and 15 bases lay between the germline ends. The CDR3, as DNA: TGTGCCAGCAGCTTATCCTCGGGTGGGGCTGAGCAGTACTTC. Translating it yields CASSLSSGGAEQYF.

The chain joins TRBV12-3 or TRBV12-4 to TRBJ2-1; D unresolved. V dropped 2 bases and J dropped 7 bases, with 12 bases sitting between them. The CDR3 sequence is 14 residues long. CDR3 sequence reads: CASSLLVGMNEQFF. CDR3 coding DNA: TGTGCCAGCAGTTTATTGGTGGGCATGAATGAGCAGTTCTTC.

The V and J genes are TRBV27 and TRBJ2-7, with D possibly called TRBD1 or TRBD2 (5 bases each). The CDR3 is made up of 14 amino acids. V lost 5 bases and J 3 bases, leaving 14 bases between the germline ends. Germline lookup yields CDR1 MNHEY and CDR2 SMNVEV (reference sequence). In nucleotides, the CDR3 is TGTGCCAGCAGTCCCTGGGACGAAAGCTACGAGCAGTACTTC. Its protein product is CASSPWDESYEQYF.

The table lists this clonotype with many counts. This chain joins TRBV5-1 and TRBJ1-3; the D is unclear. The CDR3 runs 11 residues. Deletions cut 4 bases from V and 4 bases from J, with 3 bases between. Germline values: CDR1 SGHRS, CDR2 YFSETQ. CDR3 residues: CASSRGNTIYF. CDR3 nucleotides: TGCGCCAGCAGCCGGGGAAACACCATATATTTT.

This clonotype was seen at least ten times. The J gene is TRBJ2-1, the V gene TRBV6-5, with TRBD2 matching 10 bases. This CDR3 has 18 amino acids. The V segment lost 5 bases and the J segment 4 bases; nucleotides outside the gene matches: 14. The germline gives CDR1 MNHEY, CDR2 SVGAGI. In nucleotides, the CDR3 is TGTGCCAGCAGTCCCGAAGCGGGAGGGCCCGGAGGGTACAATGAGCAGTTCTTC. It is translated as CASSPEAGGPGGYNEQFF.

This clonotype was seen only a few times. The V and J genes are TRBV7-6 and TRBJ2-1; 7 nucleotides match TRBD2. Germline CDR1 and CDR2: SGHVS and FNYEAQ. The CDR3 has 16 amino acids. V shed 1 base, J shed 1 base, and the junction held 4 bases outside the gene matches. CDR3 loop: CASSLGKGGSYNEQFF. CDR3 nucleotides: TGTGCCAGCAGCTTAGGAAAGGGAGGGTCCTACAATGAGCAGTTCTTC.

V usage is TRBV7-3 and J usage is TRBJ2-7; 8 bases map to TRBD1. V lost 3 bases, J lost 10 bases, and 14 bases stayed unmatched. This CDR3 comprises 15 residues. CDR1 is SGHTA, CDR2 FQGTGA, per germline. The chain's CDR3 is CASSFDSGQGLGQYF. The CDR3, as DNA: TGTGCCAGCAGCTTCGATTCCGGACAGGGCCTCGGACAGTACTTC.

The rearrangement uses TRBV12-3 or TRBV12-4 and TRBJ2-7; tentative D call: TRBD1 (5 bases). Trimming removed 6 bases at V and 5 bases at J, with 11 bases between. The CDR3 is 12 residues long. CDR3 DNA sequence: TGTGCCAGCAGCGACCTAGGGGACGAGCAGTACTTC. Translated: CASSDLGDEQYF.

This clonotype was observed many times. CDR3 in amino acids: CASSPWGAGDTEAFF. CDR3 coding DNA: TGTGCCAGCTCACCCTGGGGCGCGGGGGACACTGAAGCTTTCTTT. The genes are TRBV18 and TRBJ1-1, with a possible D match to TRBD1 (5 bases). The V and J ends lost 3 bases and 3 bases respectively, with 14 bases between them. CDR3 length equals 15 residues. Germline CDR1 reads KGHSH; CDR2 reads LQKENI.

The V gene is TRBV28, the J gene TRBJ2-1, with D tentatively TRBD1 or TRBD2 (6 bases each). V lost 3 bases, J lost 0 bases, and 15 bases lay in between. This CDR3 spans 17 amino acids. Germline CDR1 and CDR2: MDHEN and SYDVKM. CDR3 protein: CASSFVGGLSSYNEQFF. For the CDR3, the DNA is TGTGCCAGCAGTTTCGTGGGGGGCCTGAGCTCCTACAATGAGCAGTTCTTC.

This clonotype was observed many times. The chain combines TRBV6-5 with TRBJ2-1; tentative D call: TRBD1 (5 bases). The V end lost 11 bases, the J end lost 5 bases, and 7 bases lay between the germline ends. From germline, CDR1 is MNHEY and CDR2 SVGAGI. The CDR3 runs to 10 residues. CDR3 loop: CAGADNEQFF. CDR3 coding DNA: TGTGCCGGGGCCGACAATGAGCAGTTCTTC.

J is TRBJ2-3 and V is TRBV6-5; D is perhaps TRBD2 (5 bases). CDR1 and CDR2 from the germline V gene are MNHEY and SVGAGI. Trimming stripped 7 bases from V and 4 bases from J, with 15 bases between. The CDR3 covers 14 residues. CDR3 amino acids: CASMGAPRADTQYF. CDR3 DNA sequence: TGTGCCAGCATGGGCGCACCGAGGGCAGATACGCAGTATTTT.